The sample holds one count of the clone carrying this T cell receptor beta chain. As processed by the authors: Amplification of reference gene primers was used by the study to estimate nucleated cell counts. Clones were read by immunoSEQ multiplex PCR, and TCRdb kept only the in-frame ones, dropping some. D and trimming come from the DNA, and the V and J calls and clone size come from that table. Among about 280,000 clones listed, over 75% were seen once. This entry is derived from a study of blood T cell repertoires in COVID-19. Overall study context: The study drew acute and convalescent COVID-19 samples from the United States, Italy and Spain. Sources were T cells, B-cell-depleted T cells, or PBMCs; the material itself was cDNA or gDNA.

Trimming stripped 5 bases from V and 0 bases from J, with 11 bases between. Per germline, CDR1 LNHDA and CDR2 SQIVND (reference sequence). The CDR3 spans 15 residues. This receptor was taken from a human donor in a cohort sampled during active COVID-19. This rearrangement joins TRBV19 to TRBJ2-1; D remains ambiguous. The sequencing sample was made of peripheral blood. CDR3 DNA: TGTGCCAGTAGTTCGCTACGAAACTCCTACAATGAGCAGTTCTTC. Its translation: CASSSLRNSYNEQFF.